The 4 T cell receptor beta chains below were found in one sample sequenced in a study of CD8+ T cells in alopecia areata. Isolated RNA was reverse transcribed into cDNA used as the sequencing template. Assay: immunoSEQ multiplex PCR; the TCRdb copy retains only in-frame clones and omits some. Altogether under 200,000 clones are present, approximately 57% being singletons, with the ten largest covering approximately 15%. Treatment given: oral pan-JAK inhibitor, 5-10 mg twice daily. The specimen comprised CD4+ T cells sorted from blood, sampled at week 24, from a patient treated with tofacitinib. All receptors come from a human donor with alopecia areata.

The chain combines TRBV29-1 with TRBJ1-1, with D possibly being TRBD1 (6 bases). This CDR3 is 11 amino acids long. CDR1 is SQVTM and CDR2 is ANQGSEA in the germline V gene. The V end lost 7 bases, the J end lost 8 bases, and 14 bases lay between the germline ends. CDR3 bases: TGCAGCGCCGGAGGACAGAGAGAAGCTTTCTTT. It translates to CSAGGQREAFF.

V is TRBV6-5 and J is TRBJ1-2, with D tentatively TRBD1 (6 bases). V shed 6 bases and J shed 5 bases, with 19 bases lying between them. The CDR3 is 15 residues long. The germline V gene encodes CDR1 MNHEY and CDR2 SVGAGI. CDR3: CASSQGRSFFYGYTF. The DNA of the CDR3 is TGTGCCAGCAGCCAGGGGAGATCTTTTTTTTATGGCTACACCTTC.

The chain's CDR3 is CASSRQDKANTIYF. CDR3 DNA sequence: TGTGCCAGCAGTCGCCAGGACAAGGCGAACACCATATATTTT. The rearrangement joins TRBV6-5 to TRBJ1-3; a weak D match, TRBD1 (5 bases). Germline V lookup: CDR1 MNHEY, CDR2 SVGAGI. V shed 5 bases and J shed 7 bases, with 15 bases lying between them. The CDR3 loop spans 14 amino acids.

This clone was seen only a few times. The J gene is TRBJ2-3, the V gene TRBV29-1, with TRBD2 matching over 9 bases. V was clipped by 4 bases and J by 4 bases; unmatched bases: 3. Germline values: CDR1 SQVTM, CDR2 ANQGSEA. The CDR3 has 13 residues. CDR3 region: CSVVAGAADTQYF. In DNA form, the CDR3 reads TGCAGCGTTGTAGCGGGGGCGGCAGATACGCAGTATTTT.